This TCR beta chain was observed in a study of molecular identifiers for immune sequencing clone quantification. Overall study results and limits: Spiked-in Jurkat TCR RNA corresponding to one cell was reported as detectable against about 1 million naive cells.

As CD8+CD4-CCR7+CD45RA+ cells, naive CD8 T cells were sorted. This clonotype showed up many times. Its target is not known. The CDR3 loop spans 13 amino acids. V dropped 4 bases and J dropped 5 bases, with 12 bases sitting between them. Germline V gives CDR1 LNHDA, CDR2 SQIVND (reference sequence). One entry per CDR3 protein results from TCRdb running MiXCR on the PCR reads. Among around 89,000 distinct CDR3 sequences listed, under 20% were seen once. This rearrangement joins TRBV19 to TRBJ2-7, with a weak D call TRBD1 (7 bases). The specimen sequenced was naive CD8+ T cells from blood, with Jurkat cell RNA spiked in. The subset here: FACS-sorted CD8+CD4-CCR7+CD45RA+ naive T cells. The source of this sequence is a human donor in good health. Some libraries in this study had Jurkat cell RNA spiked in. In DNA form, the CDR3 reads TGTGCCAGTAGTACCCCAGGGGGGAACGAGCAGTACTTC. Translating it yields CASSTPGGNEQYF.